These T cell receptor beta chains were read from a single sample in a study of blood T cell repertoires in COVID-19. The table came from immunoSEQ multiplex PCR; TCRdb's copy has only in-frame clones and leaves some out. Seen here are fewer than 150,000 clones, approximately 90% observed once, and the top ten hold roughly 4%. Source material: peripheral blood. Receptors originate from a woman in her forties with acute or convalescent COVID-19. CDR3s include the opening cysteine and the closing phenylalanine or tryptophan. D genes are given only for firm matches. For some rows the clone size is stated as once, few or many, or as a class when expanded; others skip it.

j_call v_call d_call clone_size cdr3_aa cdr3_nt
TRBJ2-1 TRBV5-8 TRBD1 . CASSRDRASNEQFF TGTGCCAGCTCCCGGGACAGGGCATCCAATGAGCAGTTCTTC
TRBJ1-1 TRBV7-9 . . CASSSPLAAMNTEAFF TGTGCCAGCAGCTCCCCTCTGGCGGCAATGAACACTGAAGCTTTCTTT
TRBJ1-1 TRBV7-9 . . CASSLVIIRSEAFF TGTGCCAGCAGCTTAGTAATCATCCGGTCTGAAGCTTTCTTT
TRBJ2-2 TRBV7-2 TRBD2 . CASSRSGLAGAPGGELFF TGTGCCAGCAGCCGCTCCGGACTAGCGGGAGCGCCGGGCGGGGAGCTGTTTTTT
TRBJ1-6 TRBV19 . . CASTPWGPRTDSPLHF TGTGCCAGTACGCCATGGGGGCCCCGGACCGATTCACCCCTCCACTTT
TRBJ1-4 TRBV27 TRBD1 . CASSLSPSFSTGVGEKLFF TGTGCCAGCAGTTTATCTCCCTCCTTCTCAACAGGGGTAGGGGAAAAACTGTTTTTT
TRBJ2-7 TRBV11-2 TRBD2 . CASSPGGYQYEQYF TGTGCCAGCAGCCCCGGGGGGTATCAGTACGAGCAGTACTTC
TRBJ1-2 TRBV28 . . CASRVTAGYGYTF TGTGCCAGCAGAGTGACAGCAGGCTATGGCTACACCTTC
TRBJ2-1 TRBV6-2/TRBV6-3 TRBD2 . CASSYRVAGENKFF TGTGCCAGCAGTTACAGGGTAGCGGGAGAAAATAAGTTCTTC
TRBJ1-1 TRBV7-9 TRBD1 few CASSSLDRGPGTEAFF TGTGCCAGCAGCTCCCTCGACAGGGGGCCTGGCACTGAAGCTTTCTTT
TRBJ2-7 TRBV6-2/TRBV6-3 . . CASSYSMTSYEQYF TGTGCCAGCAGTTACTCGATGACTAGCTACGAGCAGTACTTC
TRBJ2-7 TRBV4-3 TRBD1 . CASSQVRQGRYEQYF TGCGCCAGCAGCCAAGTGAGACAGGGTCGCTACGAGCAGTACTTC
TRBJ2-5 TRBV6-6 . . CATFGGWQETQYF TGTGCCACCTTTGGGGGGTGGCAAGAGACCCAGTACTTC
TRBJ1-3 TRBV5-8 . . CASSPFSFGNTIYF TGTGCCAGCAGCCCCTTCTCTTTTGGAAACACCATATATTTT
TRBJ1-4 TRBV29-1 . once CSVEDMGAREKLFF TGCAGCGTTGAAGATATGGGGGCGCGAGAAAAACTGTTTTTT
TRBJ1-1 TRBV10-3 TRBD1 . CAIMGTGNTEAFF TGTGCCATCATGGGGACAGGGAACACTGAAGCTTTCTTT
TRBJ2-3 TRBV6-5 TRBD2 . CASSPASGRVATQYF TGTGCCAGCAGTCCGGCTAGCGGGAGGGTGGCTACGCAGTATTTT
TRBJ1-2 TRBV6-5 . . CASSPHSYGYTF TGTGCCAGCAGCCCCCACTCCTATGGCTACACCTTC
TRBJ1-4 TRBV28 TRBD1 . CASSPGTANMVKLFF TGTGCCAGCAGTCCCGGGACAGCAAACATGGTAAAACTGTTTTTT
TRBJ1-1 TRBV12-3/TRBV12-4 . . CATSTAVNTEAFF TGTGCCACCTCCACGGCGGTGAACACTGAAGCTTTCTTT
TRBJ1-2 TRBV19 . . CASSPSPGNYGYTF TGTGCCAGTAGTCCCTCACCAGGGAACTATGGCTACACCTTC
TRBJ1-5 TRBV27 . . CASSFRRSPNQPQHF TGTGCCAGCAGTTTCCGTCGCAGTCCAAATCAGCCCCAGCATTTT
TRBJ1-1 TRBV12-3/TRBV12-4 TRBD1 . CASTQTGVTEAFF TGTGCCAGCACCCAAACAGGGGTCACTGAAGCTTTCTTT
TRBJ2-3 TRBV7-2 TRBD2 . CASSLAGTSGSTDTQYF TGTGCCAGCAGCTTAGCTGGGACTAGCGGGTCCACAGATACGCAGTATTTT
TRBJ1-2 TRBV27 TRBD1 . CASSLSWDRVYGYTF TGTGCCAGCAGTTTATCGTGGGACAGGGTCTATGGCTACACCTTC
TRBJ1-2 TRBV30 . . CAWSFGVYGYTF TGTGCCTGGAGTTTCGGAGTCTATGGCTACACCTTC
TRBJ1-1 TRBV3-1/TRBV3-2 . . CASSQGELPGAFF TGTGCCAGCAGCCAAGGAGAGTTGCCGGGGGCTTTCTTT
TRBJ1-5 TRBV30 . . CAWSVAQGWEGPQHF TGTGCCTGGAGTGTGGCACAGGGCTGGGAAGGGCCCCAGCATTTT
TRBJ2-1 TRBV19 . . CASSIDPPGTSSYNEQFF TGTGCCAGTAGTATAGATCCCCCAGGCACAAGCTCCTACAATGAGCAGTTCTTC
TRBJ1-5 TRBV27 . . CATSSGRGNQPQHF TGTGCCACCAGCTCCGGAAGGGGGAATCAGCCCCAGCATTTT
TRBJ1-2 TRBV7-9 . . CASSLAGAYGYTF TGTGCCAGCAGCTTAGCTGGGGCCTATGGCTACACCTTC
TRBJ2-3 TRBV9 TRBD2 . CASSSERGASTDTQYF TGTGCCAGCAGCAGTGAGCGGGGGGCTAGCACAGATACGCAGTATTTT
TRBJ2-5 TRBV7-9 . . CASSFSSVVFQETQYF TGTGCCAGCAGCTTCTCCTCGGTGGTTTTCCAAGAGACCCAGTACTTC
TRBJ1-5 TRBV2 TRBD1 . CASSGGQAYSNQPQHF TGTGCCAGCAGTGGGGGACAGGCCTATAGCAATCAGCCCCAGCATTTT
TRBJ1-2 TRBV28 . . CASRGATEQRANYGYTF TGTGCCAGCAGAGGGGCAACCGAACAGCGAGCTAACTATGGCTACACCTTC
TRBJ1-3 TRBV9 . . CASSPRTAISGNTIYF TGTGCCAGCAGCCCCAGGACAGCTATCTCTGGAAACACCATATATTTT
TRBJ1-4 TRBV9 TRBD1 . CASSTRQGLNNEKLFF TGTGCCAGCAGTACTAGACAGGGTCTCAATAATGAAAAACTGTTTTTT
TRBJ1-2 TRBV6-2/TRBV6-3 TRBD1 . CASSWTGSGYGYTF TGTGCCAGCAGTTGGACAGGGTCCGGCTATGGCTACACCTTC
TRBJ2-7 TRBV7-2 . . CASSLVTRGSTYEQYF TGTGCCAGCAGCTTAGTTACAAGAGGCAGTACCTACGAGCAGTACTTC
TRBJ2-1 TRBV3-1/TRBV3-2 TRBD2 . CASSLIAGAYEQFF TGTGCCAGCAGCCTCATAGCGGGAGCTTATGAGCAGTTCTTC
TRBJ2-2 TRBV25-1 TRBD1 . CASSGWTGGSRTGELFF TGTGCCAGCAGTGGTTGGACAGGGGGCTCGCGGACCGGGGAGCTGTTTTTT
TRBJ2-7 TRBV3-1/TRBV3-2 . . CASSQGQVPYYEQYF TGTGCCAGCAGCCAAGGACAGGTCCCCTACTACGAGCAGTACTTC
TRBJ1-4 TRBV12-3/TRBV12-4 . . CASRPGNEKLFF TGTGCCAGCAGGCCGGGGAATGAAAAACTGTTTTTT
TRBJ2-1 TRBV18 TRBD1 . CASSPGQGKPYNEQFF TGTGCCAGCTCACCCGGACAGGGCAAGCCCTACAATGAGCAGTTCTTC
TRBJ2-2 TRBV14 . once CASSQRTSYTGELFF TGTGCCAGCAGCCAACGGACTTCCTACACCGGGGAGCTGTTTTTT
TRBJ1-2 TRBV30 . . CAWSVNIFQGSYGYTF TGTGCCTGGAGTGTTAATATTTTCCAGGGGAGCTATGGCTACACCTTC
TRBJ1-1 TRBV5-1 . . CASSLGLTKATEAFF TGCGCCAGCAGCTTGGGACTTACGAAAGCCACTGAAGCTTTCTTT
TRBJ2-3 TRBV20-1 . . CSARASDTQYF TGCAGTGCTAGGGCTTCAGATACGCAGTATTTT
TRBJ1-1 TRBV5-1 . . CASSLWGENTEAFF TGCGCCAGCAGCTTGTGGGGCGAGAACACTGAAGCTTTCTTT
TRBJ1-1 TRBV28 . . CASSFAGNTEAFF TGTGCCAGCAGTTTCGCAGGGAACACTGAAGCTTTCTTT
TRBJ2-2 TRBV6-6 . . CASNRGAGGELFF TGTGCCAGCAATCGGGGGGCGGGCGGAGAGCTGTTTTTT